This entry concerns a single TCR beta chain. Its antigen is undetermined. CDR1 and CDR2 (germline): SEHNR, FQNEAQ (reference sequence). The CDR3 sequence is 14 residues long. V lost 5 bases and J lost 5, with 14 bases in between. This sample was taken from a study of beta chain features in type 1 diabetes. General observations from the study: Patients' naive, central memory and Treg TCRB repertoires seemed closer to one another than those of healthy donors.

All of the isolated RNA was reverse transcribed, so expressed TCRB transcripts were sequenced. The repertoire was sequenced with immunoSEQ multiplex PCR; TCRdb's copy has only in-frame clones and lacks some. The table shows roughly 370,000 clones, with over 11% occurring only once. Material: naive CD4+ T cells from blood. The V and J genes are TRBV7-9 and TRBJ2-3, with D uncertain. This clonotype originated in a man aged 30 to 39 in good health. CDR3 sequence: CASSIDPAQDTQYF. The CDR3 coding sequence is TGTGCCAGCAGCATTGACCCCGCACAAGATACGCAGTATTTT.